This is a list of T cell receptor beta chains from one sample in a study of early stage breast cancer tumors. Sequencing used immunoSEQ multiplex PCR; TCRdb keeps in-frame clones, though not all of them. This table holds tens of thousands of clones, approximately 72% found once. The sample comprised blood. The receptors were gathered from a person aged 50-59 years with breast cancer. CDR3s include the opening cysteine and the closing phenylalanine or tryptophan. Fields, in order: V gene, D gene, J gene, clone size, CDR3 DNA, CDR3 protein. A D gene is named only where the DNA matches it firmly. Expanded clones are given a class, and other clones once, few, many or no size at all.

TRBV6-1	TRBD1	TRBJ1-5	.	TGTGCCAGCAGTGAATCGGGACAGGGAAGCAATCAGCCCCAGCATTTT	CASSESGQGSNQPQHF
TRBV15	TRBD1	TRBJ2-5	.	TGTGCCACCAGCAGTCCACAGGGGGCCCGAGAGACCCAGTACTTC	CATSSPQGARETQYF
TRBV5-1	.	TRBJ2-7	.	TGCGCCAGCAGCCCCCGACAGGCCCAACCCTACGAGCAGTACTTC	CASSPRQAQPYEQYF
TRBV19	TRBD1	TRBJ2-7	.	TGTGCCAGTAGTTCAGGGACAGGGGGCTACGAGCAGTACTTC	CASSSGTGGYEQYF
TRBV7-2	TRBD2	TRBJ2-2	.	TGTGCCAGCAGCTTAGAAGCGGGAGCTACCACCGGGGAGCTGTTTTTT	CASSLEAGATTGELFF
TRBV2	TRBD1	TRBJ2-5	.	TGTGCCAGCAGTGACTGGGACAGGGATAAAAGGACCCAGTACTTC	CASSDWDRDKRTQYF
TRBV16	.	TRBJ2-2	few	TGTGCCAGCAGCCAAGGGACGGGGAACACCGGGGAGCTGTTTTTT	CASSQGTGNTGELFF
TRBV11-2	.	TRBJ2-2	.	TGTGCCAGCAGCCTTACTAGTAACACCGGGGAGCTGTTTTTT	CASSLTSNTGELFF
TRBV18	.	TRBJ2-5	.	TGTGCCAGCTCACCATCTCCACAAGAGACCCAGTACTTC	CASSPSPQETQYF
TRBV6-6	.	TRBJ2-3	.	TGTGCCAGCAGTTACTTGGGGACTCCGAGCACAGATACGCAGTATTTT	CASSYLGTPSTDTQYF
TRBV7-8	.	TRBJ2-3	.	TGTGCCAGCAGCAATGTAGGGCGGGCCACAGATACGCAGTATTTT	CASSNVGRATDTQYF
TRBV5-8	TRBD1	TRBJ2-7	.	TGTGCCAGCATTTCGGGCACACAGGGGGCGAGGGCCTACGAGCAGTACTTC	CASISGTQGARAYEQYF
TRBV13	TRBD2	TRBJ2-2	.	TGTGCCAGCAGCTTAGGACTAGCGGGGAACACCGGGGAGCTGTTTTTC	CASSLGLAGNTGELFF
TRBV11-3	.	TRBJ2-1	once	TGTGCCAGCAGCTTAGATGGCAGCTCAGGCCCCTACAATGAGCAGTTCTTC	CASSLDGSSGPYNEQFF
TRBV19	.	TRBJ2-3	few	TGTGCCAGTAGGTCCTTCACAGATACGCAGTATTTT	CASRSFTDTQYF
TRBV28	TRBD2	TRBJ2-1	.	TGTGCCAGCAGTTCAACCGGGACTAGCGGGTACAATGAGCAGTTCTTC	CASSSTGTSGYNEQFF
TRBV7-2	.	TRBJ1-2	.	TGTGCCAGCAGCAAACGGACAGCTAACTATGGCTACACCTTC	CASSKRTANYGYTF
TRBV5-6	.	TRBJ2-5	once	TGTGCCAGCAGCTCCCTGGACTCAGAGACCCAGTACTTC	CASSSLDSETQYF
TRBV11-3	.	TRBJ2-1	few	TGTGCCAGCAGCCCCCGGGACGAGAGACTTAATGAGCAGTTCTTC	CASSPRDERLNEQFF
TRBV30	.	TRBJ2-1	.	TGTGCCTGTTACCGGGAAACCTACAATGAGCAGTTCTTC	CACYRETYNEQFF
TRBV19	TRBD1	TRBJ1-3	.	TGTGCCACTCCGGACAGGGCTGGAAACACCATATATTTT	CATPDRAGNTIYF
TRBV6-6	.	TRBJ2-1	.	TGTGCCAGCAGTAGGGGGGGGACATCCTACAATGAGCAGTTCTTC	CASSRGGTSYNEQFF
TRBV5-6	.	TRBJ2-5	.	TGTGCCAGCATTTCGATGTTCGAGGTCACCCAGTACTTC	CASISMFEVTQYF
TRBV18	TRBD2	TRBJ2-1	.	TGTGCCAGCTCACAGTCTGCTAGCGGGATGACTGAGCAGTTCTTC	CASSQSASGMTEQFF
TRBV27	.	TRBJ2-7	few	TGTGCCAGCAGTCCCAGGGGACCGGTCCTCTACGAGCAGTACTTC	CASSPRGPVLYEQYF
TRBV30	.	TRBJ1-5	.	TGTGCCTGGGGGCCGCGCTACAACCCCAATCAGCCCCAGCATTTT	CAWGPRYNPNQPQHF
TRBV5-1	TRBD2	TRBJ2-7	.	TGCGCCAGCAGCTTAGTACTAGCGCCTGCGGGGGAGCAGTACTTC	CASSLVLAPAGEQYF
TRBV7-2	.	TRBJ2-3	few	TGTGCCAGCAGCCCACCAGTTACAGATACGCAGTATTTT	CASSPPVTDTQYF
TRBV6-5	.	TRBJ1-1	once	TGTGCCAGCAGTTACGGCAGCTTGAACACTGAAGCTTTCTTT	CASSYGSLNTEAFF
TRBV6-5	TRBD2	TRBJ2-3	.	TGTGCCAGCACCCCGGATAGCGGGAGGTCAGATACGCAGTATTTT	CASTPDSGRSDTQYF
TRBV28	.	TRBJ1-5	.	TGTGCCAGCATACGGGGTGGGGGACAGCCCCAGCATTTT	CASIRGGGQPQHF
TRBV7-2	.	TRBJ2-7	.	TGTGCCAGCAGCTTATCAGGCACGTTCGGCGAGCAGTACTTC	CASSLSGTFGEQYF
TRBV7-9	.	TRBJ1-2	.	TGTGCCAGCAGTTTCCTCCGGGACGCATATGGCTACACCTTC	CASSFLRDAYGYTF
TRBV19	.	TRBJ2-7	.	TGTGCCAGTAGTGCGACAGTTGCAGGCTACGAGCAGTACTTC	CASSATVAGYEQYF
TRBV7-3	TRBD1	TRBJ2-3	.	TGTGCCAGCAGCTCCGGACAGGTGCGCACAGATACGCAGTATTTT	CASSSGQVRTDTQYF
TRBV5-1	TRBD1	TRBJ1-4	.	TGCGCCAGCAGCGTACAGGGGACAACTAATGAAAAACTGTTTTTT	CASSVQGTTNEKLFF
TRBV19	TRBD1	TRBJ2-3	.	TGTGCCAGTAGTACCCCCAGGGGGCCCACAGATACGCAGTATTTT	CASSTPRGPTDTQYF
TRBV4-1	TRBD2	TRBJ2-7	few	TGCGCCAGCAGCCAAAATTTATTTGGACTAGCACCCCTAAGCTCCTACGAGCAGTACTTC	CASSQNLFGLAPLSSYEQYF
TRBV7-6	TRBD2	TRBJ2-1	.	TGTGCCAGCAGCTCGCCACCGACTAGCGGGAGGCCAGGTAATGAGCAGTTCTTC	CASSSPPTSGRPGNEQFF
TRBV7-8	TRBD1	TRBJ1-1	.	TGTGCCAGCAGCTCGGGTAGGGACAGGGTCGATACTGAAGCTTTCTTT	CASSSGRDRVDTEAFF
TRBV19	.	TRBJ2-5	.	TGTGCCAGTAGTATTGCCAGGGAGGAGACCCAGTACTTC	CASSIAREETQYF
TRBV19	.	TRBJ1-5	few	TGTGCCAGTCGGGACACGGAGGAGGTTCAGCCCCAGCATTTT	CASRDTEEVQPQHF
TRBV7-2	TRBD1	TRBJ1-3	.	TGTGCCAGCAGTTTAGGACAGGGGTCATTCGACACCATATATTTT	CASSLGQGSFDTIYF
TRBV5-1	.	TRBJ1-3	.	TGCGCCAGCAGCTTGACCTACGGGTCTGGAAACACCATATATTTT	CASSLTYGSGNTIYF
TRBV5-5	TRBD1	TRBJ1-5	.	TGTGCCAGCAGCTTGCAGACACAGGGGACCGGTCAGCCCCAGCATTTT	CASSLQTQGTGQPQHF
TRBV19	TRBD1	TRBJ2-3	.	TGTGCCAGTAGAGACAGGGGTAACGCAGATACGCAGTATTTT	CASRDRGNADTQYF
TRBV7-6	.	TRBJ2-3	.	TGTGCCAGCAGTCCCCGACCGACTAGTTCAGATACGCAGTATTTT	CASSPRPTSSDTQYF
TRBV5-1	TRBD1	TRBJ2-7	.	TGCGCCAGCAGCACCGGACAGGGGGTGCTCTCCTACGAGCAGTACTTC	CASSTGQGVLSYEQYF